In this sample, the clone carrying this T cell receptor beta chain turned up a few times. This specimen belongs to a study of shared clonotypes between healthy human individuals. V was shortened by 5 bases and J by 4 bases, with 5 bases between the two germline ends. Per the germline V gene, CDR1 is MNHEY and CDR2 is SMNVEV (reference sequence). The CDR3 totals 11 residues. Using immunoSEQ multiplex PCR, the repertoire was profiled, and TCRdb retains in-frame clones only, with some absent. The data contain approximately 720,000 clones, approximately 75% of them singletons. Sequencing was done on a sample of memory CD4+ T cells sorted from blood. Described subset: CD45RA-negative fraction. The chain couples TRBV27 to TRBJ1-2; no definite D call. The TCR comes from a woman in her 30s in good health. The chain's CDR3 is CASSDGYGYTF. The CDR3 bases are TGTGCCAGCAGTGACGGCTATGGCTACACCTTC.